One sample yielded the 13 T cell receptor beta chains listed below, sequenced in a study of blood T cell repertoires in COVID-19. The repertoire was sequenced with immunoSEQ multiplex PCR; TCRdb's copy has only in-frame clones and lacks some. The sample has some 43,000 clones, approximately 86% seen once. Specimen: peripheral blood. The receptors originated from a man aged 60 to 69 with active COVID-19.

The rearrangement links TRBV13 to TRBJ2-7; D may be TRBD2 (6 bases). V was clipped by 5 bases and J by 1 base, with 9 bases between them. The CDR3 runs 13 residues. The germline CDR1 and CDR2 sequences are PRHDT and FYEKMQ (reference sequence). This CDR3 is CASSPGLSYEQYF. As DNA, the CDR3 is TGTGCCAGCAGCCCGGGACTGTCCTACGAGCAGTACTTC.

The rearrangement joins TRBV18 to TRBJ2-5; 7 positions match TRBD2. V dropped 1 base and J dropped 2; count of bases not matched to a gene: 10. This CDR3 spans 17 amino acids. Germline-derived CDR1 and CDR2 are KGHSH and LQKENI. Here the CDR3 reads CASSPLPPSGYQETQYF. The CDR3 region has the DNA TGTGCCAGCTCACCACTGCCGCCTAGCGGATATCAAGAGACCCAGTACTTC.

This chain links TRBV28 with TRBJ2-1, with D uncertain. CDR3 length: 17 residues. Germline CDR1 is MDHEN and CDR2 is SYDVKM. V was pared by 5 bases and J by 0 bases, with 17 bases between. The CDR3 is CASSESGTFSSYNEQFF. The CDR3 DNA is TGTGCCAGCAGTGAATCAGGAACATTCAGCTCCTACAATGAGCAGTTCTTC.

The rearrangement uses TRBV2 and TRBJ2-7; possible D gene TRBD2, 5 bases. Germline-derived CDR1 and CDR2 are SNHLY and FYNNEI. Trimming cost V 2 bases and J 5 bases, with 19 bases left between them. The CDR3 contains 16 residues. CDR3 nucleotides: TGTGCCAGCAGTGAAAGTTTTGGACGGGGTTGGGACGAGCAGTACTTC. Protein product: CASSESFGRGWDEQYF.

The CDR3 is CASSQYFPGTLNSNTEAFF. The DNA of the CDR3 is TGTGCCAGCTCCCAATACTTCCCCGGGACACTTAATTCGAACACTGAAGCTTTCTTT. The rearrangement joins TRBV18 to TRBJ1-1, with a weak D call TRBD1 (6 bases). The CDR3 loop spans 19 amino acids. The V end was cut by 6 bases, the J end by 1 base, with 27 bases between. In germline, CDR1 is KGHSH, CDR2 LQKENI.

This chain links TRBV27 with TRBJ1-1; 8 positions match TRBD1. The V segment lost 7 bases and the J segment 1 base; nucleotides outside the gene matches: 5. The CDR3 runs to 14 residues. Germline V gene data show CDR1 as MNHEY and CDR2 as SMNVEV (reference sequence). The CDR3 DNA sequence: TGTGCCAGCACCGGTGGACAGGGGAACACTGAAGCTTTCTTT. Translated: CASTGGQGNTEAFF.

This chain links TRBV19 with TRBJ1-1; 12 nucleotides match TRBD1. The junction had 11 bases not matched to a gene; V was cut back by 3 bases and J by 3 bases. Germline CDR1 is LNHDA and CDR2 is SQIVND (reference sequence). The CDR3 consists of 18 residues. The CDR3 loop is CASSIRGDRGRSDTEAFF. CDR3 DNA sequence: TGTGCCAGTAGTATTCGGGGGGACAGGGGGCGTTCGGACACTGAAGCTTTCTTT. Complete variable domain (other parts from reference TRBV19 and TRBJ1-1): DGGITQSPKYLFRKEGQNVTLSCEQNLNHDAMYWYRQDPGQGLRLIYYSQIVNDFQKGDIAEGYSVSREKKESFPLTVTSAQKNPTAFYLCASSIRGDRGRSDTEAFFGQGTRLTVV.

The chain carries TRBV27 and TRBJ2-1, with TRBD1 matching over 7 bases. V was pared by 5 bases and J by 8 bases, with 9 bases of the junction left unmatched. Germline V gene data show CDR1 as MNHEY and CDR2 as SMNVEV (reference sequence). The CDR3 is made up of 14 amino acids. CDR3 DNA sequence: TGTGCCAGCAGTCCTCGGGACAGCCGGGATGAGCAGTTCTTC. Translating it yields CASSPRDSRDEQFF.

CDR3 DNA sequence: TGCAGCGTTGGGGAACAGGCGAACACTGAAGCTTTCTTT. This gives the protein CSVGEQANTEAFF. This chain joins TRBV29-1 and TRBJ1-1, with a tentative D call TRBD1 (5 bases). CDR1 SQVTM and CDR2 ANQGSEA come from the germline V gene. V dropped 4 bases and J dropped 1 base, with 10 bases sitting between them. The CDR3 spans 13 residues.

The chain uses TRBV13 and TRBJ1-2; D is perhaps TRBD1 (6 bases). Trimming pared 5 bases from V and 2 bases from J, leaving 9 bases between. The CDR3 extends over 13 amino acids. The germline V gene has CDR1 PRHDT and CDR2 FYEKMQ (reference sequence). The CDR3 DNA reads as TGTGCCAGCAGCCCGGACAGAAACTATGGCTACACCTTC. This sequence encodes CASSPDRNYGYTF.

This chain links TRBV5-4 with TRBJ2-7; TRBD1 agrees at 8 bases. J was trimmed by 4 bases and V by 4 bases; bases with no gene match: 7. Germline CDR1 reads SGHNT; CDR2 reads YYREEE (reference sequence). The CDR3 runs to 14 residues. CDR3 region: CASSGGTGEYEQYF. Here the CDR3 DNA reads TGTGCCAGCAGCGGGGGGACAGGAGAATACGAGCAGTACTTC.

The gene calls are TRBV6-5 and TRBJ1-4; maybe TRBD1 (5 bases). The CDR3 sequence is 15 residues long. Per the germline V gene, CDR1 is MNHEY and CDR2 is SVGAGI. The germline V and J ends were trimmed by 4 bases and 4 bases, with 13 bases remaining between them. CDR3 amino acids: CASSSLTVSNEKLFF. CDR3 nucleotide sequence: TGTGCCAGCAGTTCCCTGACAGTGAGTAATGAAAAACTGTTTTTT.

The rearrangement links TRBV6-5 to TRBJ2-2; TRBD1 aligns across 7 bases. Germline V gene sequence: CDR1 MNHEY, CDR2 SVGAGI. This CDR3 spans 14 amino acids. V lost 7 bases, J lost 5 bases, and 7 bases stayed unmatched. CDR3 protein: CASKSGGQTGELFF. CDR3 DNA sequence: TGTGCCAGCAAGTCAGGGGGACAAACCGGGGAGCTGTTTTTT.